This is a list of T cell receptor beta chains from one sample in a study of T cell repertoires in cytomegalovirus infection. TCRdb independently ran MiXCR on the reads; one entry per CDR3 protein. The table lists around 550,000 distinct CDR3 sequences, about 26% of them singletons, with about 13% in the top ten. Sequencing used PBMCs. All receptors come from a human donor in good health (CMV status not recorded). Some clones in this sample may be carry-over from other donors' samples. CDR3s include the opening cysteine and the closing phenylalanine or tryptophan. The order of the fields is J gene, V gene, clone size, D gene, CDR3 DNA, CDR3 protein. A D gene is named only where the DNA matches it firmly. Clone size is shown for a subset of rows, as once, few, many or a class of expanded clone.

J: TRBJ1-5; V: TRBV6-1; size: NA; D: NA; DNA: TGTGCCATCGGATGGTGGGATCAGCCCCAGCATTTT; CDR3: CAIGWWDQPQHF
J: TRBJ2-7; V: TRBV25-1; size: NA; D: TRBD2; DNA: TGTGCCAGCAGTGGGATGACTCCTAGCGGGAGTAGCGACGAGCAGTACTTC; CDR3: CASSGMTPSGSSDEQYF
J: TRBJ1-5; V: TRBV27; size: many; D: TRBD1; DNA: TGTGCCAGCAGTTTAGACAGGGTGAGCAATCAGCCCCAGCATTTT; CDR3: CASSLDRVSNQPQHF
J: TRBJ2-3; V: TRBV3-1; size: few; D: TRBD2; DNA: TGTGCCAGCAGCCAAGAAACTCGCGGGAGGTTTTCAGATACGCAGTATTTT; CDR3: CASSQETRGRFSDTQYF
J: TRBJ2-2; V: TRBV6-2/TRBV6-3; size: few; D: NA; DNA: TGTGCCAGCAGTTACCGCCAGGGGGGACCCGGGGAGCTGTTTTTT; CDR3: CASSYRQGGPGELFF
J: TRBJ1-2; V: TRBV7-2; size: NA; D: TRBD1; DNA: TGTGCCAGCATCCGGGACAGCCAAAGCTATGGCTACACCTTC; CDR3: CASIRDSQSYGYTF
J: TRBJ2-7; V: TRBV30; size: NA; D: NA; DNA: TGTGCCTGGAGTGCGACCCCGGCTACAGGAAAGAAAGAGCAGTACTTC; CDR3: CAWSATPATGKKEQYF
J: TRBJ1-2; V: TRBV29-1; size: few; D: TRBD1; DNA: TGCAGCGTAGTACCGGGACAGGGTCTGGTCGATGGCTACACCTTC; CDR3: CSVVPGQGLVDGYTF
J: TRBJ2-2; V: TRBV6-1; size: NA; D: NA; DNA: TGTGCCAGCAGTGGTTTGTTGGGCACCGGGGAGCTGTTTTTT; CDR3: CASSGLLGTGELFF
J: TRBJ2-7; V: TRBV20-1; size: NA; D: TRBD2; DNA: TGCAGTGCTAACGAACTAGCGCCGAGCTCCTACGAGCAGTACTTC; CDR3: CSANELAPSSYEQYF
J: TRBJ2-3; V: TRBV9; size: NA; D: NA; DNA: TGTGCCAGCAGCGTCGAGGCCTATCGAGATACGCAGTATTTT; CDR3: CASSVEAYRDTQYF
J: TRBJ2-3; V: TRBV6-7; size: NA; D: TRBD2; DNA: TGTGCCAGCAGTTACTCGAAAGGGACTAGCGGTACTAGCACAGATACGCAGTATTTT; CDR3: CASSYSKGTSGTSTDTQYF
J: TRBJ2-7; V: TRBV7-8; size: many; D: TRBD2; DNA: TGTGCCAGCAGCGTATCGGTGAGCGGGAGTTTCGACGAGCAGTACTTC; CDR3: CASSVSVSGSFDEQYF
J: TRBJ1-2; V: TRBV12-3/TRBV12-4; size: NA; D: TRBD1; DNA: TGTGCCAGCAGGCGCGGGACAGGCGCCGTCTATGGCTACACCTTC; CDR3: CASRRGTGAVYGYTF
J: TRBJ1-2; V: TRBV28; size: NA; D: NA; DNA: TGTGCCAGCAGTTCGATACCCCCCAACTATGGCTACACCTTC; CDR3: CASSSIPPNYGYTF
J: TRBJ1-1; V: TRBV27; size: few; D: TRBD1; DNA: TGTGCCAGCAGTCATACAGGGGGCTTTTGGCGATTGCAGGACACTGAAGCTTTCTTT; CDR3: CASSHTGGFWRLQDTEAFF
J: TRBJ2-6; V: TRBV10-3; size: NA; D: TRBD1; DNA: TGTGCCACCGAGGGACAGCGGACCTCTGGGGCCAACGTCCTGACTTTC; CDR3: CATEGQRTSGANVLTF
J: TRBJ1-5; V: TRBV25-1; size: NA; D: NA; DNA: TGTGCCAGCAGTGATCCAGGGGAACGGACCCAGCATTTT; CDR3: CASSDPGERTQHF
J: TRBJ1-2; V: TRBV19; size: NA; D: NA; DNA: TGTGCCAGTAGTATGGCCCTGGAAGGCTACACCTTC; CDR3: CASSMALEGYTF
J: TRBJ2-1; V: TRBV11-3; size: NA; D: NA; DNA: TGTGCCAGCAGCTTATCGTCGTGGCAGAACAATGAGCAGTTCTTC; CDR3: CASSLSSWQNNEQFF
J: TRBJ1-2; V: TRBV28; size: many; D: NA; DNA: TGTGCCGCCAGTTTGGGCTATGGCTACACCTTC; CDR3: CAASLGYGYTF
J: TRBJ1-1; V: TRBV7-2; size: many; D: NA; DNA: TGTGCCATTAGACAAACAGGAGGGGGGACTGAAGCTTTCTTT; CDR3: CAIRQTGGGTEAFF
J: TRBJ1-1; V: TRBV28; size: NA; D: NA; DNA: TGTGCCAGCAGAACTCTCCAGAACACTGAAGCTTTCTTT; CDR3: CASRTLQNTEAFF